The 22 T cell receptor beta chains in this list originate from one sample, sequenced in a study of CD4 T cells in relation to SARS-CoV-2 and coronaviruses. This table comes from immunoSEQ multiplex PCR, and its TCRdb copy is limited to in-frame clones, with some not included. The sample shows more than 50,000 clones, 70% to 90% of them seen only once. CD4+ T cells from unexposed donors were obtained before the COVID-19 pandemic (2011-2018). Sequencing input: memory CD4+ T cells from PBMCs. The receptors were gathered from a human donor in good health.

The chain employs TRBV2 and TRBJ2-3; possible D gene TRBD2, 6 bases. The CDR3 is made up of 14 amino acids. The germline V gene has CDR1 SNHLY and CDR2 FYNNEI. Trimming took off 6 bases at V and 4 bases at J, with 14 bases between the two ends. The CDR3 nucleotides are TGTGCCAGCAGCCCGGCGGGAATTTCAGATACGCAGTATTTT. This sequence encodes CASSPAGISDTQYF.

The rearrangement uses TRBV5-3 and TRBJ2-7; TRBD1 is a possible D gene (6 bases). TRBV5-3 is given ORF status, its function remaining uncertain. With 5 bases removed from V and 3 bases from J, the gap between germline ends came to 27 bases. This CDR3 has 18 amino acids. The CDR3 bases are TGTGCCAGAAGTTCTACCGTCCAAAGGGACATGGTATTCTACGAGCAGTACTTC. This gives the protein CARSSTVQRDMVFYEQYF.

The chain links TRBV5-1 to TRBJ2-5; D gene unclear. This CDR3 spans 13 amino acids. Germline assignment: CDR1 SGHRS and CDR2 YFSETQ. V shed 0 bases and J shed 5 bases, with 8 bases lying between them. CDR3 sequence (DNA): TGCGCCAGCAGCTTGGCCGTTCGCGAGACCCAGTACTTC. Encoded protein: CASSLAVRETQYF. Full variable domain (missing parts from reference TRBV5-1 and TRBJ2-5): KAGVTQTPRYLIKTRGQQVTLSCSPISGHRSVSWYQQTPGQGLQFLFEYFSETQRNKGNFPGRFSGRQFSNSRSEMNVSTLELGDSALYLCASSLAVRETQYFGPGTRLLVL.

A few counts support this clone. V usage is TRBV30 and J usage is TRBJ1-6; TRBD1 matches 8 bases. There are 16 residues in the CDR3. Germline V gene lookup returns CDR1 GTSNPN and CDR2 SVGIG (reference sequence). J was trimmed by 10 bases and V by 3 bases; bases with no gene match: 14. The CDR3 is CAWRRQGTTAWSPLHF. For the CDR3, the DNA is TGTGCCTGGAGGCGACAGGGGACGACTGCGTGGTCACCCCTCCACTTT.

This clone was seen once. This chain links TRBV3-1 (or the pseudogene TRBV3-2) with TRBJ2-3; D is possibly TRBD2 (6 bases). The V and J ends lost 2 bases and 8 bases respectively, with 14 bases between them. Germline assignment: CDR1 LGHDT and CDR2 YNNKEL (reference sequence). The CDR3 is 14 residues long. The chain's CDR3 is CASSQRGGASTQYF. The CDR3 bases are TGTGCCAGCAGCCAACGGGGCGGGGCGAGTACGCAGTATTTT.

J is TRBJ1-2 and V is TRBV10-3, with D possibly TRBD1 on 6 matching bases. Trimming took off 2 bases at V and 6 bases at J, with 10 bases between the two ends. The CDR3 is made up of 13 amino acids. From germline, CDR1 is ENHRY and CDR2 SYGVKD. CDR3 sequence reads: CAISEGDNDGYTF. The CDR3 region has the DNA TGTGCCATCAGTGAGGGGGACAACGATGGCTACACCTTC.

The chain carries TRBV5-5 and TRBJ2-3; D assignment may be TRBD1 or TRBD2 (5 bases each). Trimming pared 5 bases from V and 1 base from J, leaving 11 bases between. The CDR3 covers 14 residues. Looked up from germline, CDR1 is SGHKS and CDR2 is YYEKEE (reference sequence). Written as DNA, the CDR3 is TGTGCCAGCAGAGACAGCGGCCGCACAGATACGCAGTATTTT. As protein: CASRDSGRTDTQYF.

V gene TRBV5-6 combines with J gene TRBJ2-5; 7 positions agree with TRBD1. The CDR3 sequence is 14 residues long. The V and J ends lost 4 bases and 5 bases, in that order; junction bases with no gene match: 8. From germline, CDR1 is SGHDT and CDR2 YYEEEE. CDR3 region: CASSVRQGFETQYF. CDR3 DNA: TGTGCCAGCAGCGTAAGACAGGGTTTTGAGACCCAGTACTTC.

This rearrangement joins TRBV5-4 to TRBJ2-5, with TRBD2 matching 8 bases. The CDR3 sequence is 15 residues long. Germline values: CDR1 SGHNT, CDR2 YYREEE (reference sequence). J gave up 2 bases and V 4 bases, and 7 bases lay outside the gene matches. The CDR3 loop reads CASSPAGGRQETQYF. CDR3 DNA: TGTGCCAGCAGCCCGGCGGGAGGACGACAAGAGACCCAGTACTTC.

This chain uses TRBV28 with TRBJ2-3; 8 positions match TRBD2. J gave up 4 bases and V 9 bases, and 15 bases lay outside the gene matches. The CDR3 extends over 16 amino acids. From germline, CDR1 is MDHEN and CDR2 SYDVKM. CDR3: CASTRRGAGVADTQYF. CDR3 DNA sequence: TGTGCCAGTACTCGGAGGGGAGCGGGAGTAGCAGATACGCAGTATTTT.

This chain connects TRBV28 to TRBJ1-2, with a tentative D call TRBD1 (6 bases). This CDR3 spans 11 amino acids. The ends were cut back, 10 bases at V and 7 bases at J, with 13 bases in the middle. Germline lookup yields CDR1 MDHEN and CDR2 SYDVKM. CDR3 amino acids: CAMGGEGGYTF. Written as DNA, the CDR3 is TGTGCCATGGGGGGCGAGGGTGGCTACACCTTC.

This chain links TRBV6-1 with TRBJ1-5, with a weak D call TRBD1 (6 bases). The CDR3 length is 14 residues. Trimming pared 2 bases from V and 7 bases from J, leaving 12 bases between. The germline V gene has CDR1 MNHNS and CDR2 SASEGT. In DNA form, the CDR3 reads TGTGCCAGCAGTGAATTGGGGGGCGGGCAGCCCCAGCATTTT. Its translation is CASSELGGGQPQHF.

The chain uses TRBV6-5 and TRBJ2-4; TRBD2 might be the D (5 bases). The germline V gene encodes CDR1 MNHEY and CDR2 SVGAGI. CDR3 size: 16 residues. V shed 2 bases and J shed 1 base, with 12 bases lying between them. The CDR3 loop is CASSYLPTGAKNIQYF. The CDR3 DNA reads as TGTGCCAGCAGTTACCTGCCTACGGGGGCCAAAAACATTCAGTACTTC.

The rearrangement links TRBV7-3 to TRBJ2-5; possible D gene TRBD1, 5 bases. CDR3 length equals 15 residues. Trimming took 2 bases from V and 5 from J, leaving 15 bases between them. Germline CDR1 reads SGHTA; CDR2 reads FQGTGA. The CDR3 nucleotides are TGTGCCAGCAGCTTACAGGGAACTGGCGGTGAGACCCAGTACTTC. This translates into CASSLQGTGGETQYF.

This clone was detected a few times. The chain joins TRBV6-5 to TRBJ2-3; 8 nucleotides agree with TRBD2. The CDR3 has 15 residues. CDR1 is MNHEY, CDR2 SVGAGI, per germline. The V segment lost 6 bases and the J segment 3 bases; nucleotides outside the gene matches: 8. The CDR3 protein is CASRIAGPLTDTQYF. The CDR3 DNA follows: TGTGCCAGCAGAATAGCGGGACCCTTAACAGATACGCAGTATTTT.

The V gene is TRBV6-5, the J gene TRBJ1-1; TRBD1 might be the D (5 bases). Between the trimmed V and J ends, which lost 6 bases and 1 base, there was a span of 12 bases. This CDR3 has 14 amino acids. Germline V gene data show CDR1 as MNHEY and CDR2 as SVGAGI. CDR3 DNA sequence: TGTGCCAGCAGACGCCCCGGGGGGAACACTGAAGCTTTCTTT. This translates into CASRRPGGNTEAFF.

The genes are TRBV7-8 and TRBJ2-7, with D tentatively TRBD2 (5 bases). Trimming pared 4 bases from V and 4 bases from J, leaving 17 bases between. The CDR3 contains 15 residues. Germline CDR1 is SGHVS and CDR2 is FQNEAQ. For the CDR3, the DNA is TGTGCCAGCAGCTCACCCGCGAACGGGGTTTACGAGCAGTACTTC. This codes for CASSSPANGVYEQYF.

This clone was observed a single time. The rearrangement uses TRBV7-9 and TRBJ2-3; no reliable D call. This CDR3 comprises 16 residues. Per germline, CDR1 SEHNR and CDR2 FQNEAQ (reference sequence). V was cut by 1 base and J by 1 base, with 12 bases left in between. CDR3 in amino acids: CASSLVSGSGTDTQYF. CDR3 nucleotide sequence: TGTGCCAGCAGCTTAGTTTCCGGGTCTGGCACAGATACGCAGTATTTT.

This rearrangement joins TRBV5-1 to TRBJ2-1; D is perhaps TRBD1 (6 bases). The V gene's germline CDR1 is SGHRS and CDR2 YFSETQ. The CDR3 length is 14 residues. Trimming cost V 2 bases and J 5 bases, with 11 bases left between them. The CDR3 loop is CASSFGQRDNEQFF. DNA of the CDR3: TGCGCCAGCAGCTTTGGACAGAGGGACAATGAGCAGTTCTTC.

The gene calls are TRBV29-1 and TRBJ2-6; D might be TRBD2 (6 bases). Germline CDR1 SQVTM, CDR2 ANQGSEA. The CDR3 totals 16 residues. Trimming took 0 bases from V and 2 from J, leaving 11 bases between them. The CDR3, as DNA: TGCAGCGTTGAAGAAGGGTGGGGGGCTGGGGCCAACGTCCTGACTTTC. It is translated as CSVEEGWGAGANVLTF.

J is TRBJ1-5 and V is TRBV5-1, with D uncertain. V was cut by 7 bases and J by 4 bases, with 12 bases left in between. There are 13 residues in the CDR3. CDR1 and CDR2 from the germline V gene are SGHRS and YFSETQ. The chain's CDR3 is CASRTDANQPQHF. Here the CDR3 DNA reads TGCGCCAGCCGCACCGATGCTAATCAGCCCCAGCATTTT.

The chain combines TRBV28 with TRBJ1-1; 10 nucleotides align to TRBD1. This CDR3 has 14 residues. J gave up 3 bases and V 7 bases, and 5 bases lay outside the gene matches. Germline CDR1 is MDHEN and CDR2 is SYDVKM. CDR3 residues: CASTLTGGYTEAFF. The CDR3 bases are TGTGCCAGCACCTTGACAGGGGGCTACACTGAAGCTTTCTTT. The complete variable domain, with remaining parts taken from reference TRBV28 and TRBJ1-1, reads DVKVTQSSRYLVKRTGEKVFLECVQDMDHENMFWYRQDPGLGLRLIYFSYDVKMKEKGDIPEGYSVSREKKERFSLILESASTNQTSMYLCASTLTGGYTEAFFGQGTRLTVV.